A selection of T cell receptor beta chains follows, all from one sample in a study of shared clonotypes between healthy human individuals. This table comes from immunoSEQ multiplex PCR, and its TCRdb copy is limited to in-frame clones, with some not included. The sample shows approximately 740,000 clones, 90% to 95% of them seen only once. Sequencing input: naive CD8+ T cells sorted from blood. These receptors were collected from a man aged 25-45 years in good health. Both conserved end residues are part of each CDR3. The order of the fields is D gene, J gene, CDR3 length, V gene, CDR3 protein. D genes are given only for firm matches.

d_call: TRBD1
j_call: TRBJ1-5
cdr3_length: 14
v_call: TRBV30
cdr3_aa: CAWSVGRGFQPQHF

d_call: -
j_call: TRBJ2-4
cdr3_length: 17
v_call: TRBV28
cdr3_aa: CASSLLVMGRGENIQYF

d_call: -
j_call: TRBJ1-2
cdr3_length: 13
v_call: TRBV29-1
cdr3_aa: CSASGGPFYGYTF

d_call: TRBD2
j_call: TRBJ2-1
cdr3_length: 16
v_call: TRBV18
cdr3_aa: CASSPPGSGSLGEQFF

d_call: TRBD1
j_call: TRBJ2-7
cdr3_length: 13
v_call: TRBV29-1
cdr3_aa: CSVGDRDFYEQYF

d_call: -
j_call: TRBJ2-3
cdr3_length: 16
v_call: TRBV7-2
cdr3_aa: CASSLFGSWITDTQYF

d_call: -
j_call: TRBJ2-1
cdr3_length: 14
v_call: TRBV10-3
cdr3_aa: CAISEVGLRNEQFF

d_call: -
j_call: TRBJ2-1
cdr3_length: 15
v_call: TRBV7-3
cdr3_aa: CASSSQESSYNEQFF

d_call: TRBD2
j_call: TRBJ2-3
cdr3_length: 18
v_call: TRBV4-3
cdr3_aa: CASSHLTGGLVSTDTQYF

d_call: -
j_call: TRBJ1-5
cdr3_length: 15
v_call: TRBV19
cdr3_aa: CASTRGWDRNQPQHF

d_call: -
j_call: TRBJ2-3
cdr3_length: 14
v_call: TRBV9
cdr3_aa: CASSVIPATDTQYF

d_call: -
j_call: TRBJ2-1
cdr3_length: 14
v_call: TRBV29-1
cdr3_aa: CSVDRQGINNEQFF

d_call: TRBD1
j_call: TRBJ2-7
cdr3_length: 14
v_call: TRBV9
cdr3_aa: CASSVGQGRDEQYF

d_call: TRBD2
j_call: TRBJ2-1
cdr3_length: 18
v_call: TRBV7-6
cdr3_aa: CASSLDLAGEGSYNEQFF

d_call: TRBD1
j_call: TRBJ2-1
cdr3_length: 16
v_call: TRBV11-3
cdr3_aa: CASSLRIGTGNNEQFF

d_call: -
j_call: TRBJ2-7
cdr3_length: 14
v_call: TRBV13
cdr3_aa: CASSLAGSSYEQYF

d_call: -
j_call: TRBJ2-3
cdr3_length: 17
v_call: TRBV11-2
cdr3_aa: CASSLFSGPGFPDTQYF

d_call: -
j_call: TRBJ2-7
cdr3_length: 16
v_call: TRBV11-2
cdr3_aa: CASSLEGALEVYEQYF

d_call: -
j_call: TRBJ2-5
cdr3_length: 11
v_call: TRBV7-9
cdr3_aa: CASSLLETQYF

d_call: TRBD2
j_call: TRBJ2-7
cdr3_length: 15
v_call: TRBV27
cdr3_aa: CASSLSWGRVDEQYF

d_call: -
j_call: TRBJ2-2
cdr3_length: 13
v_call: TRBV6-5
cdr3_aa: CASSTDRTGELFF

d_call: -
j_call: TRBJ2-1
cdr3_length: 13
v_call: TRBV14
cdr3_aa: CASSQDSGREQFF

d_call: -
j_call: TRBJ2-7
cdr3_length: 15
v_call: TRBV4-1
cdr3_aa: CASSQAGAPLYEQYF

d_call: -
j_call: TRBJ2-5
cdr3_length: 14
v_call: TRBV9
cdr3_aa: CASSVAPGQETQYF

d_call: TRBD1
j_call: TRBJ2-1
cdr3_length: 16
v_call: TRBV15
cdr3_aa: CATSREGTGVYGEQFF

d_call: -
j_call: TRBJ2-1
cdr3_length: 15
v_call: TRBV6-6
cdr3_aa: CASTPAAGSYNEQFF

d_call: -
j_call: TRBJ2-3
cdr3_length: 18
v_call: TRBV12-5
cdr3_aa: CASGLSPKGPEDTDTQYF

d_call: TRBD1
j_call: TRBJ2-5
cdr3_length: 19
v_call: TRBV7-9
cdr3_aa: CASSLTRDRGGPFQETQYF

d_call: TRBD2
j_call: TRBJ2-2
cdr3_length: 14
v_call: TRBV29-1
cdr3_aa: CSVDISGRSGELFF

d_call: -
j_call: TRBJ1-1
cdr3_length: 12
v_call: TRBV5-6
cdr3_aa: CASSLLRGEAFF

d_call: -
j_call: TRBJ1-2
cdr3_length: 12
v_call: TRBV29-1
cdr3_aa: CSVQRQTYGYTF

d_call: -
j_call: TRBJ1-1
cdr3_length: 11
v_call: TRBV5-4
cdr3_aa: CASRQNTEAFF

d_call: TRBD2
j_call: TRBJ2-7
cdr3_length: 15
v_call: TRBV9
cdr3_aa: CATTWEARGGDEQYF

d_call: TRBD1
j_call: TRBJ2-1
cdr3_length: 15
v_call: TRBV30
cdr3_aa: CAWGAGTGSYNEQFF

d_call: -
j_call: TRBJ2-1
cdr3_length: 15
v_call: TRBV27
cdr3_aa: CASSPTLRVIGEQFF

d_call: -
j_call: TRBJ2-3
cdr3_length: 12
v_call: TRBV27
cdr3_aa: CASSLMEDTQYF

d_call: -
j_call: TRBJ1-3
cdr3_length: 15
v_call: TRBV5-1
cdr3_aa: CASSLDTSSGNTIYF

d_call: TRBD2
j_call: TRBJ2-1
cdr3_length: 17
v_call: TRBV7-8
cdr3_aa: CASSLWTSGSSYNEQFF

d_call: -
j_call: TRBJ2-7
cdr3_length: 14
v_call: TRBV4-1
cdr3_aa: CASSQDAGSLEQYF

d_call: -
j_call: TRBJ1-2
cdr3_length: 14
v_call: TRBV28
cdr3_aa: CASSLASALYGYTF

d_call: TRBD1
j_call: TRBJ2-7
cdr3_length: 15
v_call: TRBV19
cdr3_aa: CASSITPGQAHEQYF

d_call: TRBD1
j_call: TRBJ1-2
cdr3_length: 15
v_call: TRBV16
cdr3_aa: CASSPPVQGVFGYTF

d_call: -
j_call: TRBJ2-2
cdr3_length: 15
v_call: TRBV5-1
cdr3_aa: CASSLYRANTGELFF

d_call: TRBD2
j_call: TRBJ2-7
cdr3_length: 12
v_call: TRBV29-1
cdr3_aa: CSALAGGGEQYF

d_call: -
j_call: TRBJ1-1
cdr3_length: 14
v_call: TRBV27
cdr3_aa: CASSPHYGVNEAFF

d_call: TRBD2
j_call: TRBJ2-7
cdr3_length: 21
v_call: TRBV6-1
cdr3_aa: CASSEAWRLRLAGDGSYEQYF

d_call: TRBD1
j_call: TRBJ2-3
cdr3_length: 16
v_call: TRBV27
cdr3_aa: CASSFFKQGGTDTQYF

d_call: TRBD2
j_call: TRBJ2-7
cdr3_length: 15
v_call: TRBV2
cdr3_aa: CASSPTSGSSYEQYF

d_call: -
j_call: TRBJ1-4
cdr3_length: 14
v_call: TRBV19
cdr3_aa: CASCESFAGEKLFF

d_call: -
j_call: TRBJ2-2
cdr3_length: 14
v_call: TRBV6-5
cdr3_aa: CASSYSTSGGELFF

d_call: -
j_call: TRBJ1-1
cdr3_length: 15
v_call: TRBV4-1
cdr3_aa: CASSQGVPGYTEAFF